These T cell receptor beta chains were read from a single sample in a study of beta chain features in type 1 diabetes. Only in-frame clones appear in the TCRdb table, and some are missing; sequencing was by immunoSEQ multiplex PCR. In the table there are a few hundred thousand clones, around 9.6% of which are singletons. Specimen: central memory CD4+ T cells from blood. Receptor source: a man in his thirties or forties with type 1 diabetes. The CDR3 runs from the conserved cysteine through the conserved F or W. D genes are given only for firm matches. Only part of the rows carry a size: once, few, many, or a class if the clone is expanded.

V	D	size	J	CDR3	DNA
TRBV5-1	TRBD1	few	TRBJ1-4	CASSSGTGVEKLFF	TGCGCCAGCAGCTCCGGGACAGGGGTTGAAAAACTGTTTTTT
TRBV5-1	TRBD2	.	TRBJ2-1	CASSTIAGEYNEQFF	TGCGCCAGCAGCACCATAGCGGGAGAGTACAATGAGCAGTTCTTC
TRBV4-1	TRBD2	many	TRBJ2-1	CASLSTSGLAGEGRYNEQFF	TGCGCCAGCCTCTCAACGTCGGGACTAGCGGGAGAGGGAAGGTACAATGAGCAGTTCTTC
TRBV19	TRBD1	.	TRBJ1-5	CASSTARQGIGQPQHF	TGTGCCAGTAGTACCGCCAGACAGGGGATAGGACAGCCCCAGCATTTT
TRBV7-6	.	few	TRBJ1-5	CASSLVGRGGQPQHF	TGTGCCAGCAGCTTAGTAGGGAGAGGGGGTCAGCCCCAGCATTTT
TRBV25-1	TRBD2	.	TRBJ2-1	CASTPIAGAYNEQFF	TGTGCCAGCACCCCGATAGCGGGAGCCTACAATGAGCAGTTCTTC
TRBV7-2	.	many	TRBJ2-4	CASSLDSSKNIQYF	TGTGCCAGCAGCTTAGATTCATCTAAAAACATTCAGTACTTC
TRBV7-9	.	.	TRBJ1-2	CASSLQQGNYGYTF	TGTGCCAGCAGCTTACAGCAGGGTAACTATGGCTACACCTTC
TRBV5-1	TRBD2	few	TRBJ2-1	CASSWLFQREGNTYEQFF	TGCGCCAGCAGCTGGTTATTTCAGCGGGAGGGCAATACCTATGAGCAGTTCTTC
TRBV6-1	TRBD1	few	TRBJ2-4	CASSERDRGDIQYF	TGTGCCAGCAGTGAGCGGGACAGGGGGGACATTCAGTACTTC
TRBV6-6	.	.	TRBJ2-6	CAIREGGVPGANVLTF	TGTGCCATAAGAGAAGGGGGGGTCCCTGGGGCCAACGTCCTGACTTTC
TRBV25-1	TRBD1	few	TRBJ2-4	CASRGPRDRSGTKNIQYF	TGTGCCAGCAGGGGTCCGCGGGACAGGTCCGGTACCAAAAACATTCAGTACTTC
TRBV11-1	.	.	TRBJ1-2	CAIRDTTYYGYTF	TGTGCCATCCGGGACACCACGTACTATGGCTACACCTTC
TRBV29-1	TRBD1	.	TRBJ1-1	CSVDRGRNTEAFF	TGCAGCGTTGACAGGGGGCGGAACACTGAAGCTTTCTTT
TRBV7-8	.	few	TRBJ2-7	CASSRPNGGIYEQYF	TGTGCCAGCAGCCGTCCTAATGGGGGTATCTACGAGCAGTACTTC
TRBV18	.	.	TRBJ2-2	CASSLSAGTGELFF	TGTGCCAGCTCACTCTCAGCGGGTACCGGGGAGCTGTTTTTT
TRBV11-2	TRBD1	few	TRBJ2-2	CASTLRARGLNTGELFF	TGTGCCAGCACCCTCCGAGCCAGGGGGCTTAACACCGGGGAGCTGTTTTTT
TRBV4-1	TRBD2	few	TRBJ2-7	CASSLLGRETYEQYF	TGCGCCAGCAGCCTCCTGGGGCGGGAGACCTACGAGCAGTACTTC
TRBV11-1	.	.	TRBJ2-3	CASSLSAWGTDTQYF	TGTGCCAGCAGCTTATCAGCGTGGGGCACAGATACGCAGTATTTT
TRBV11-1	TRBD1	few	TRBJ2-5	CASSTRGQGAGETQYF	TGTGCCAGCAGCACGCGGGGACAGGGGGCGGGAGAGACCCAGTACTTC